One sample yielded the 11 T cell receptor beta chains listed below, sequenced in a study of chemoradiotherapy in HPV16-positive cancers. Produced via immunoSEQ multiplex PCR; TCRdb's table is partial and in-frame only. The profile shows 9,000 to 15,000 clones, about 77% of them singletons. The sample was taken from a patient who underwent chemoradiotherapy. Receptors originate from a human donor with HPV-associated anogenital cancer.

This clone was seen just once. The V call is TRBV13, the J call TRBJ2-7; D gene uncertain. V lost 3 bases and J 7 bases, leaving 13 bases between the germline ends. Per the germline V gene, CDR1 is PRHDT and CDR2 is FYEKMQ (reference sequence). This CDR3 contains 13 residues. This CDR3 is CASSLALVREQYF. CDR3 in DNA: TGTGCCAGCAGCTTGGCGCTAGTCAGGGAGCAGTACTTC.

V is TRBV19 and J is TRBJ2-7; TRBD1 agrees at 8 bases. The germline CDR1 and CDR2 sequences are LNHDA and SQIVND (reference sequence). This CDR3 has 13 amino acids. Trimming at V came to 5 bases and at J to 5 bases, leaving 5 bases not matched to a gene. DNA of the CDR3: TGTGCCAGTAGTGTTATGACAGGGGACGAGCAGTACTTC. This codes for CASSVMTGDEQYF.

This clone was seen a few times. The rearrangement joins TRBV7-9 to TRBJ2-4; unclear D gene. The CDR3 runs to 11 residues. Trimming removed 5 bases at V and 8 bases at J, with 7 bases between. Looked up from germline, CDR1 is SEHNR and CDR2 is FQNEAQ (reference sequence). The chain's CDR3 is CASSPLDIQYF. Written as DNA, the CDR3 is TGTGCCAGCAGCCCTCTTGACATTCAGTACTTC.

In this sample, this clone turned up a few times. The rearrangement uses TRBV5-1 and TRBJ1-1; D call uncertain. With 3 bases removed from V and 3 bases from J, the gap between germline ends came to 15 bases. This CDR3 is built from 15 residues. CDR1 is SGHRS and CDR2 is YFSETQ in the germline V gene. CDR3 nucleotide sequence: TGCGCCAGCAGCTGGGCAGGAACTCCCGACACTGAAGCTTTCTTT. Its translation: CASSWAGTPDTEAFF.

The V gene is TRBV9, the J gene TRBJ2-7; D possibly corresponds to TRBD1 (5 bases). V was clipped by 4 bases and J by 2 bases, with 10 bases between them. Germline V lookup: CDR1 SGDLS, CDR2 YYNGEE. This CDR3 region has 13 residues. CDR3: CASSPSDTYEQYF. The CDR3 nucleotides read TGTGCCAGCAGCCCATCGGACACCTACGAGCAGTACTTC.

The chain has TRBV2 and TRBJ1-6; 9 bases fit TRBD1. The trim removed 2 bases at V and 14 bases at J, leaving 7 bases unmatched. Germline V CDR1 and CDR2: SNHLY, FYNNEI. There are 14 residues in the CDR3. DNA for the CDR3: TGTGCCAGCAGTGAACAGGGACAGGGTCAGTCCCTCCACTTT. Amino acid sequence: CASSEQGQGQSLHF.

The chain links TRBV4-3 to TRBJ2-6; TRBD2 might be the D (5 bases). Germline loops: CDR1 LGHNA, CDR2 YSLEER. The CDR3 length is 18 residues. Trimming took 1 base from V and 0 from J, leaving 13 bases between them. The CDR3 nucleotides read TGCGCCAGCAGCCAAGTCCTTGGACTTGGCTCTGGGGCCAACGTCCTGACTTTC. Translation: CASSQVLGLGSGANVLTF.

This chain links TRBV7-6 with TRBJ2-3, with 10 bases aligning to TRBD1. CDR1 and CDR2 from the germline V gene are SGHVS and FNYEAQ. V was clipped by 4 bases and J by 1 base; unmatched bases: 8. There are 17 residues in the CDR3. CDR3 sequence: CASSSNLGTGGTDTQYF. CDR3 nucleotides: TGTGCCAGCAGCTCTAATCTCGGGACAGGGGGCACAGATACGCAGTATTTT.

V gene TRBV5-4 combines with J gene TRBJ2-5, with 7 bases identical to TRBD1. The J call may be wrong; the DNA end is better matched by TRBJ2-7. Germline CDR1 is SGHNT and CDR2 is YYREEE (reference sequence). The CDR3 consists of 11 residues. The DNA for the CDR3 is TGTGCCAGCAGCCGGGACAGCGAGCAGTACTTC. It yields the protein CASSRDSEQYF.

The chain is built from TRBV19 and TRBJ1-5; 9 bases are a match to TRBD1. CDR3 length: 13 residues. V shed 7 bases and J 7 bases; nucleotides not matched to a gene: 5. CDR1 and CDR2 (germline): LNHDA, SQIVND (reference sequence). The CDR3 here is CASTTGGRQPQHF. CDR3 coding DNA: TGTGCCAGTACAACAGGGGGCAGGCAGCCCCAGCATTTT.

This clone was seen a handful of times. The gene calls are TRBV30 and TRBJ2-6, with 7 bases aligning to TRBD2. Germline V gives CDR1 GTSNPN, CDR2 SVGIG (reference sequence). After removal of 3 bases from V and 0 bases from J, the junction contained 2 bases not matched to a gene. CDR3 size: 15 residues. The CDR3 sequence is CAWRGGYSGANVLTF. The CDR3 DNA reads TGTGCCTGGAGGGGGGGGTACTCTGGGGCCAACGTCCTGACTTTC.